This T cell receptor (beta chain) was observed in a study of blood T cell repertoires in COVID-19 (dated by TCRdb to 2020 to 2021). Context from the whole study: Collaborator samples came from the United States, Italy and Spain and covered acute and convalescent phases of COVID-19. The material from the prospective study consisted of cDNA or gDNA derived from T cells, B-cell-depleted T cells, or PBMCs. Deeply sampled blood TCRbeta repertoires from subjects exposed to, actively infected with, or recovered from COVID-19 were included in the dataset. A freely available public database, intended as a resource for researchers studying the immune response to SARS-CoV-2, is where the repertoires were released. The samples were drawn from the first 160 participants of the ongoing ImmuneRACE study and from some 1,300 subjects provided by 6 global collaborators. Nearly every sample came with metadata listing a de-identified subject ID, COVID-19 status, age in years and sex. Where available, HLA class I and class II types were taken from metadata supplied by the sample provider and were not determined by assay-based typing. Points the paper makes about the study in general: Clinical and demographic metadata were provided uncurated, with the amount varying by source and participant.

To note about this clone: What antigen it recognizes has not been identified. Base qualities are missing; no much larger clone stands one base away.

V and J are trimmed by 0 bases and 5 bases, and the gene matches miss 4 bases of the junction. The germline V gene specifies SGHRS as CDR1 and YFSETQ as CDR2. Inclusive of the bounding cysteine and phenylalanine, the CDR3 is 14 residues long. Just the 42-base CDR3 DNA is kept, in frame starting at base 1. TCRbeta CDR3 regions were amplified from genomic DNA using the immunoSEQ Assay, a bias-controlled multiplex PCR. The authors' pipeline ran thus. The number of nucleated cells in each sample was estimated from the amplification of reference gene primers within the assay. To quantify the absolute abundance of each unique TCRbeta CDR3 rearrangement, sequence reads were collapsed and filtered. For each sample, productive Simpson clonality was calculated as the square root of Simpson's diversity index over productive rearrangements. This is the immuneACCESS table as TCRdb keeps it, with only in-frame sequences that have V and J called. A part of the clones is gone; compared with another copy, unresolved V genes explain less than half, and the rest is unexplained. V and J calls and clone size come straight from that table; D and trimming were deduced from the DNA. Across this sample there are around 120,000 clones, with 70% to 90% seen only once. The ten largest account for 2% to 2.5% of the sample.

The collaborating institutions used their own protocols to collect whole blood in K2EDTA tubes. For TCRbeta analysis, collaborator samples were shipped as frozen whole blood, as isolated PBMCs, or as DNA extracted from either sample type. This TCR came from a human donor in a cohort sampled during active COVID-19. The source material was peripheral blood. The chain is made from TRBV5-1 and TRBJ1-1, and 7 junction bases match TRBD1. The CDR3: CASSLEGGRTEAFF. The nucleotide sequence is TGCGCCAGCAGCTTGGAAGGGGGCAGGACTGAAGCTTTCTTT.